This T cell receptor (beta chain) originates from a study of blood T cell repertoires in COVID-19. Study context: Acute-phase and convalescent COVID-19 samples originated in the United States, Italy and Spain. In each case, the material was cDNA or gDNA derived from T cells, B-cell-depleted T cells, or PBMCs.

The trim removed 5 bases at V and 5 bases at J, leaving 9 bases unmatched. The length of the CDR3 is 14 residues. CDR1 is SEHNR, CDR2 FQNEAQ, per germline (reference sequence). This clone was seen at least ten times. As processed by the authors: Estimation of nucleated cell counts was performed using reference gene primer amplification. This table comes from immunoSEQ multiplex PCR, and its TCRdb copy is limited to in-frame clones, with some not included. That table is the source of V, J and clone size, and D and trimming were worked out from the DNA. The sample has roughly 350,000 clones, 85% seen once; the top ten hold around 3.4%.

The V call is TRBV7-9, the J call TRBJ2-7; 7 bases are a match to TRBD2. The sequence derives from a woman between 18 and 29 years old with acute or convalescent COVID-19. Sequencing was carried out using peripheral blood. The CDR3 DNA sequence: TGTGCCAGCAGCCCGAGCGGGAACACCGACGAGCAGTACTTC. It is translated as CASSPSGNTDEQYF.